The 4 T cell receptor beta chains given below trace back to one sample, sequenced in a study of ipilimumab plus nivolumab after autologous stem cell transplantation. Sequenced by immunoSEQ multiplex PCR; TCRdb stores in-frame clones only, minus some. The sample carries tens of thousands of clones, approximately 83% recorded once. The sample consisted of PBMCs, taken in a trial of ipilimumab plus nivolumab as post-transplant consolidation. The receptor source for this set is a male donor with diffuse large B-cell lymphoma.

V gene TRBV7-9 combines with J gene TRBJ1-3; D not certain. This CDR3 has 13 amino acids. Trimming left V 5 bases short and J 5 bases short, with 10 bases between. Looked up from germline, CDR1 is SEHNR and CDR2 is FQNEAQ (reference sequence). The CDR3: CASSTSGRNTIYF. CDR3 sequence (DNA): TGTGCCAGCAGCACTAGTGGCAGAAACACCATATATTTT. Variable domain in full (rest from reference TRBV7-9 and TRBJ1-3): DTGVSQNPRHKITKRGQNVTFRCDPISEHNRLYWYRQTLGQGPEFLTYFQNEAQLEKSRLLSDRFSAERPKGSFSTLEIQRTEQGDSAMYLCASSTSGRNTIYFGEGSWLTVV.

The chain joins TRBV7-9 to TRBJ2-2, with TRBD2 matching 10 bases. The V gene's germline CDR1 is SEHNR and CDR2 FQNEAQ (reference sequence). This CDR3 is 16 amino acids long. The J segment lost 1 base and the V segment lost 4 bases, leaving 3 bases of the junction unmatched. The CDR3 bases are TGTGCCAGCAGCTCCCCTAGCGGGGGGAACACCGGGGAGCTGTTTTTT. Translated, it gives CASSSPSGGNTGELFF.

V and J are TRBV6-6 and TRBJ2-7; possible D gene TRBD2, 6 bases. Per the germline V gene, CDR1 is MNHNY and CDR2 is SVGAGI (reference sequence). The CDR3 loop spans 15 amino acids. The V end lost 4 bases, the J end lost 5 bases, and 18 bases lay between the germline ends. The CDR3 region is CASSSGVRGNHEQYF. The CDR3 region has the DNA TGTGCCAGCAGTTCCGGTGTCCGGGGGAACCACGAGCAGTACTTC.

The chain joins TRBV7-8 to TRBJ2-5; unclear D gene. This CDR3 is 14 amino acids long. V lost 5 bases and J lost 5, with 15 bases in between. CDR1 SGHVS and CDR2 FQNEAQ come from the germline V gene. DNA for the CDR3: TGTGCCAGCAGCCCCGTGGGTGTCGGGGAGACCCAGTACTTC. Encoded protein: CASSPVGVGETQYF.